A single sample is the source of the 19 T cell receptor beta chains below, sequenced in a study of OX40 agonist ivuxolimab in advanced cancers. Sequencing used immunoSEQ multiplex PCR; TCRdb keeps in-frame clones, though not all of them. The table lists tens of thousands of clones, roughly nine tenths of them singletons. The material sequenced was CD4+ or CD8+ T cells sorted from blood, taken in a trial of the OX40 agonist ivuxolimab. These receptors were obtained from an adult with an advanced solid tumor such as melanoma, head and neck, liver or kidney cancer.

This chain joins TRBV28 and TRBJ2-7, with TRBD1 matching 11 bases. V shed 7 bases and J 4 bases; nucleotides not matched to a gene: 12. Germline assignment: CDR1 MDHEN and CDR2 SYDVKM. There are 16 residues in the CDR3. CDR3 sequence reads: CASTLGTGQGAYEQYF. In nucleotides, the CDR3 is TGTGCCAGCACTCTTGGGACCGGACAGGGGGCATACGAGCAGTACTTC.

In this sample, this clone is medium-sized (0.01 to 0.1%). The germline gene is not matched at one end of the junction; a read error may be the cause. The chain is built from TRBV15 and TRBJ2-1; a possible D gene is TRBD2 (6 bases). There are 16 residues in the CDR3. Germline lookup yields CDR1 LNHNV and CDR2 YYDKDF (reference sequence). CDR3 protein: CATSGERESSYNEQFF. The CDR3 DNA sequence: TGTGCCACCAGCGGAGAACGGGAGAGCTCCTACAATGAGCAGTTCTTC.

V usage is TRBV6-1 and J usage is TRBJ1-5, with D unresolved. The CDR3 is 11 residues long. V gave up 6 bases and J gave up 11 bases, with 11 bases separating them. CDR1 MNHNS and CDR2 SASEGT come from the germline V gene. CDR3 nucleotide sequence: TGTGCCAGCAGCCCGGGCGAGTCCCAGCATTTT. Its translation is CASSPGESQHF.

This chain uses TRBV6-1 with TRBJ2-1; D possibly matches TRBD1 or TRBD2 (6 bases each). The CDR3 consists of 18 residues. The germline V gene has CDR1 MNHNS and CDR2 SASEGT. V was clipped by 4 bases and J by 1 base, with 20 bases between them. In DNA, the CDR3 is TGTGCCAGCAGTGCGTACAGGGACCTAGCGTATTCCTACAATGAGCAGTTCTTC. The encoded protein is CASSAYRDLAYSYNEQFF.

The J gene is TRBJ1-5, the V gene TRBV19; 9 bases are a match to TRBD1. V was clipped by 4 bases and J by 4 bases; unmatched bases: 11. The CDR3 is 17 amino acids. Germline V gene lookup returns CDR1 LNHDA and CDR2 SQIVND (reference sequence). The CDR3, as DNA: TGTGCCAGTAGTAGGGACAGGGTTATCGAGTATAATCAGCCCCAGCATTTT. Residues: CASSRDRVIEYNQPQHF.

This sequence joins TRBV29-1 and TRBJ2-7; the D gene could be TRBD1 or TRBD2 (5 bases each). The CDR3 consists of 13 residues. Germline lookup yields CDR1 SQVTM and CDR2 ANQGSEA. Trimming took 7 bases from V and 4 from J, leaving 17 bases between them. In nucleotides, the CDR3 is TGCAGCGGACGGGGCGGAGTTGCGTACGAGCAGTACTTC. As protein: CSGRGGVAYEQYF.

V and J are TRBV6-6 and TRBJ1-1, with TRBD1 matching 8 bases. CDR1 is MNHNY and CDR2 is SVGAGI in the germline V gene (reference sequence). J lost 5 bases, V lost 4 bases, and 6 bases had no gene match. This CDR3 contains 14 residues. CDR3 nucleotide sequence: TGTGCCAGCAGTTCCACGACAGGGGTTACTGAAGCTTTCTTT. It yields the protein CASSSTTGVTEAFF.

The genes are TRBV5-6 and TRBJ1-1; 11 bases map to TRBD1. CDR3 size: 15 residues. Losses at the gene ends were 3 bases for V and 5 bases for J; bases not matched to a gene: 6. CDR1 SGHDT and CDR2 YYEEEE come from the germline V gene. CDR3 sequence: CASSWGTGGWTEAFF. In DNA form, the CDR3 reads TGTGCCAGCAGCTGGGGGACAGGGGGTTGGACTGAAGCTTTCTTT.

V is TRBV30 and J is TRBJ2-5, with D hard to call. The CDR3 contains 13 residues. V was trimmed by 1 base and J by 2 bases, leaving 8 bases between them. CDR1 and CDR2 from the germline V gene are GTSNPN and SVGIG (reference sequence). The DNA for the CDR3 is TGTGCCTGGAGTGGACTCCTACAAGAGACCCAGTACTTC. The encoded protein is CAWSGLLQETQYF. The entire variable domain, with the rest obtained from reference TRBV30 and TRBJ2-5, is as follows: SQTIHQWPATLVQPVGSPLSLECTVEGTSNPNLYWYRQAAGRGLQLLFYSVGIGQISSEVPQNLSASRPQDRQFILSSKKLLLSDSGFYLCAWSGLLQETQYFGPGTRLLVL.

The gene calls are TRBV4-2 and TRBJ2-5; the D is unclear. Germline V lookup: CDR1 LGHNA, CDR2 YNFKEQ. Trimming pared 0 bases from V and 7 bases from J, leaving 12 bases between. The CDR3 has 14 residues. The CDR3 bases are TGTGCCAGCAGCCAAGAGCTAGGTGTCGGGACCCAGTACTTC. Translated: CASSQELGVGTQYF.

The genes are TRBV21-1 and TRBJ1-5; the D segment call TRBD1 is taken from the table without a DNA check. TRBV21-1 is tagged as a pseudogene. The CDR3 has 18 residues. The CDR3 here is CASSKKEQGGSVDQPQHF. CDR3 in DNA: TGTGCCAGCAGCAAAAAAGAACAGGGGGGTTCGGTGGATCAGCCCCAGCATTTT.

This clone was seen only once. Additional DNA sequences in this sample encode the identical CDR3. The chain combines TRBV6-5 with TRBJ2-1; TRBD2 matches at 7 bases. J lost 1 base, V lost 0 bases, and 0 bases had no gene match. CDR1 is MNHEY, CDR2 SVGAGI, per germline. CDR3 size: 15 residues. DNA for the CDR3: TGTGCCAGCAGTTACTCGGGGGGGTCCTACAATGAGCAGTTCTTC. Its protein product is CASSYSGGSYNEQFF.

A word on this clone: Other DNA variants within this sample encode the same CDR3. This chain connects TRBV6-5 to TRBJ2-7, with 10 bases identical to TRBD1. V lost 0 bases, J lost 6 bases, and 2 bases stayed unmatched. CDR3 length: 14 amino acids. Germline values: CDR1 MNHEY, CDR2 SVGAGI. Written as DNA, the CDR3 is TGTGCCAGCAGTTACTCTCGGACAGGGGGCGAGCAGTACTTC. Protein: CASSYSRTGGEQYF.

The V and J genes are TRBV28 and TRBJ2-1; D is unclear. Trimming removed 5 bases at V and 0 bases at J, with 14 bases between. CDR3 size: 16 residues. Germline CDR1 MDHEN, CDR2 SYDVKM. This CDR3 reads CASSLLPSGSYNEQFF. In DNA, the CDR3 is TGTGCCAGCAGTCTGCTCCCGTCCGGCTCCTACAATGAGCAGTTCTTC.

In DNA, the CDR3 is TGTGCCAGCAGTTCACCCCGGAGGGCCACCGAGATATCCCGAGAGACCCAGTACTTC. Translating it yields CASSSPRRATEISRETQYF. The rearrangement links TRBV28 to TRBJ2-5, with a weak D call TRBD2 (6 bases). Trimming removed 4 bases at V and 4 bases at J, with 28 bases between. Germline V lookup: CDR1 MDHEN, CDR2 SYDVKM. This CDR3 has 19 amino acids. Full variable domain (outside the CDR3, taken from reference TRBV28 and TRBJ2-5): DVKVTQSSRYLVKRTGEKVFLECVQDMDHENMFWYRQDPGLGLRLIYFSYDVKMKEKGDIPEGYSVSREKKERFSLILESASTNQTSMYLCASSSPRRATEISRETQYFGPGTRLLVL.

The chain uses TRBV15 and TRBJ1-1; tentative D call: TRBD1 (5 bases). Trimming stripped 8 bases from V and 0 bases from J, with 16 bases between. CDR1 is LNHNV, CDR2 YYDKDF, per germline (reference sequence). The CDR3 contains 15 residues. The CDR3 sequence is CATASGRWMNTEAFF. Written as DNA, the CDR3 is TGTGCCACCGCATCAGGGAGGTGGATGAACACTGAAGCTTTCTTT.

The chain is built from TRBV15 and TRBJ2-5; D unclear. The CDR3 is 13 residues long. Germline CDR1 LNHNV, CDR2 YYDKDF (reference sequence). V dropped 3 bases and J dropped 6 bases, with 11 bases sitting between them. CDR3 protein: CATSSGLLQTQYF. DNA of the CDR3: TGTGCCACCAGCAGCGGCCTCTTACAGACCCAGTACTTC.

This clone was found a few times. The chain uses TRBV6-6 and TRBJ1-5; D not resolved. The CDR3 has 14 amino acids. Germline loops: CDR1 MNHNY, CDR2 SVGAGI (reference sequence). V was trimmed by 7 bases and J by 0 bases, leaving 10 bases between them. CDR3 DNA: TGTGCCAGCATTGACATTTTTAGCAATCAGCCCCAGCATTTT. Amino acid sequence: CASIDIFSNQPQHF.

The rearrangement links TRBV11-3 to TRBJ2-7, with D perhaps assigned TRBD1 or TRBD2 (5 bases each). V was pared by 5 bases and J by 6 bases, with 11 bases between. CDR3 length: 12 amino acids. Germline V gene lookup returns CDR1 SGHNT and CDR2 YENEEA. The CDR3 DNA reads as TGTGCCAGCAGCCTGGGTGGGGGCGAGCAGTACTTC. This translates into CASSLGGGEQYF.